The 22 T cell receptor beta chains listed next were all sequenced from one sample in a study of shared T cell receptors in the human thymus. The repertoire was sequenced with immunoSEQ multiplex PCR; TCRdb's copy has only in-frame clones and lacks some. Of about 660,000 clones in the sample, around 87% are singletons; the top ten hold approximately 0.0097%. These data also featured in a second study, about human thymus T cells.

The specimen sequenced was thymocytes. These receptors all stem from a boy younger than two with a congenital heart defect.

The gene calls are TRBV6-5 and TRBJ1-2; 7 nucleotides line up with TRBD1. The CDR3 is 11 amino acids. Germline lookup yields CDR1 MNHEY and CDR2 SVGAGI. Trimming removed 7 bases from V and 6 bases from J; junction bases left unmatched: 2. In DNA form, the CDR3 reads TGTGCCAGCACAGGGGGTGATGGCTACACCTTC. Its translation is CASTGGDGYTF.

The chain links TRBV4-1 to TRBJ1-2; D call uncertain. Germline V gene lookup returns CDR1 MGHRA and CDR2 YSYEKL. The CDR3 is 15 amino acids. Trimming removed 0 bases at V and 7 bases at J, with 15 bases between. The CDR3 bases are TGCGCCAGCAGCCAAGAATCGCCAGGCCGTGGTGGCTACACCTTC. Encoded protein: CASSQESPGRGGYTF.

The CDR3 reads CASSLRLAGADTQYF. Here the CDR3 DNA reads TGTGCCAGCAGTTTGAGACTAGCGGGAGCAGATACGCAGTATTTT. The chain couples TRBV27 to TRBJ2-3; 12 bases agree with TRBD2. V was pared by 3 bases and J by 4 bases, with 2 bases of the junction left unmatched. Looked up from germline, CDR1 is MNHEY and CDR2 is SMNVEV (reference sequence). The CDR3 consists of 15 residues.

This clone was recorded once. This chain joins TRBV28 and TRBJ2-2; TRBD2 matches 16 bases. V lost 3 bases and J lost 11; bases outside the gene matches: 3. CDR1 MDHEN and CDR2 SYDVKM come from the germline V gene. The length of the CDR3 is 15 residues. The CDR3 sequence: CASSLGLAGGVELFF. In DNA, the CDR3 is TGTGCCAGCAGTTTGGGACTAGCGGGAGGGGTAGAGCTGTTTTTT. The entire variable domain, with the rest obtained from reference TRBV28 and TRBJ2-2, is as follows: DVKVTQSSRYLVKRTGEKVFLECVQDMDHENMFWYRQDPGLGLRLIYFSYDVKMKEKGDIPEGYSVSREKKERFSLILESASTNQTSMYLCASSLGLAGGVELFFGEGSRLTVL.

The chain carries TRBV5-1 and TRBJ2-5; tentatively, D is TRBD2 (6 bases). The CDR3 length is 13 residues. V was trimmed by 7 bases and J by 5 bases, leaving 15 bases between them. The germline V gene has CDR1 SGHRS and CDR2 YFSETQ. CDR3 DNA sequence: TGCGCCAGCGCGGGAAGGGGCGAGGAGACCCAGTACTTC. Translated, it gives CASAGRGEETQYF.

The chain couples TRBV7-2 to TRBJ2-7, with D possibly being TRBD2 (5 bases). CDR1 and CDR2 (germline): SGHTA, FQGNSA. V lost 1 base and J 7 bases, leaving 20 bases between the germline ends. The CDR3 contains 16 residues. Here the CDR3 DNA reads TGTGCCAGCAGCTTAGAAACGGGATCCACGGGTCGGGAGCAGTACTTC. Translation gives CASSLETGSTGREQYF.

The chain combines TRBV6-4 with TRBJ1-6; possible D gene TRBD1, 5 bases. The CDR3 is 13 amino acids. Trimming cost V 6 bases and J 10 bases, with 13 bases left between them. The V gene's germline CDR1 is MRHNA and CDR2 SNTAGT. The CDR3, as DNA: TGTGCCAGCAGGCAGGGTTTAGGATCACCCCTCCACTTT. Translation: CASRQGLGSPLHF.

This clone was observed once. The chain joins TRBV2 to TRBJ2-1; 9 nucleotides line up with TRBD1. CDR3 size: 16 residues. The germline V gene encodes CDR1 SNHLY and CDR2 FYNNEI. V lost 9 bases, J lost 7 bases, and 16 bases stayed unmatched. The CDR3 coding sequence is TGTGCCAGTCCCCTCAAGACAGGGGGTGTTCGAAATGAGCAGTTCTTC. Its translation: CASPLKTGGVRNEQFF.

The chain links TRBV11-2 to TRBJ2-1; D unresolved. This CDR3 is 12 amino acids long. Looked up from germline, CDR1 is SGHAT and CDR2 is FQNNGV. With 3 bases removed from V and 8 bases from J, the gap between germline ends came to 8 bases. CDR3 coding DNA: TGTGCCAGCAGCTTCTGTCCCCATGAGCAGTTCTTC. It encodes CASSFCPHEQFF.

CDR3 sequence: CASSTKTVSYGYTF. As DNA, the CDR3 is TGTGCCAGCAGCACCAAGACAGTAAGCTATGGCTACACCTTC. The chain combines TRBV5-6 with TRBJ1-2, with D possibly matching TRBD1 (5 bases). CDR3 length: 14 amino acids. V was pared by 4 bases and J by 4 bases, with 14 bases between. Germline CDR1 reads SGHDT; CDR2 reads YYEEEE.

This clone occurred once. Other nucleotide sequences in the sample specify the same CDR3. V and J are TRBV18 and TRBJ2-7; 8 bases fit TRBD1. Germline CDR1 KGHSH, CDR2 LQKENI. This CDR3 comprises 16 residues. Trimming at V came to 3 bases and at J to 2 bases, leaving 9 bases not matched to a gene. The CDR3 here is CASSPNGQGRTYEQYF. CDR3 DNA sequence: TGTGCCAGCTCACCGAACGGACAGGGAAGGACCTACGAGCAGTACTTC. The full variable domain, with the rest looked up from reference TRBV18 and TRBJ2-7, is NAGVMQNPRHLVRRRGQEARLRCSPMKGHSHVYWYRQLPEEGLKFMVYLQKENIIDESGMPKERFSAEFPKEGPSILRIQQVVRGDSAAYFCASSPNGQGRTYEQYFGPGTRLTVT.

Concerning this clone itself: A read error may account for a junction end that differs from germline. The chain links TRBV6-1 to TRBJ1-2, with TRBD1 matching 7 bases. Germline CDR1 is MNHNS and CDR2 is SASEGT. The CDR3 consists of 14 residues. This CDR3 is CASRERGTAYGYTF. For the CDR3, the DNA is TGTGCCAGCCGTGAAAGAGGGACAGCCTATGGCTACACCTTC.

This clone was detected once. V usage is TRBV11-2 and J usage is TRBJ1-2; possible D gene TRBD1, 5 bases. The CDR3 contains 12 residues. The V and J ends lost 2 bases and 9 bases respectively, with 10 bases between them. Germline loops: CDR1 SGHAT, CDR2 FQNNGV. The CDR3 DNA follows: TGTGCCAGCAGCTTACAAGGGGATCGCTACACCTTC. Translating gives CASSLQGDRYTF.

The chain recombines TRBV14 with TRBJ2-3; 7 positions match TRBD1. V lost 2 bases, J lost 4 bases, and 15 bases stayed unmatched. From germline, CDR1 is SGHDN and CDR2 FVKESK. The CDR3 has 18 amino acids. The CDR3 sequence: CASSQSEGTAVSADTQYF. CDR3 nucleotides: TGTGCCAGCAGCCAATCCGAGGGGACAGCCGTGAGCGCAGATACGCAGTATTTT.

This chain links TRBV4-3 with TRBJ2-7; D might be TRBD1 (6 bases). CDR3 length equals 15 residues. CDR1 and CDR2 from the germline V gene are LGHNA and YSLEER. V was trimmed by 0 bases and J by 3 bases, leaving 12 bases between them. The CDR3 DNA reads as TGCGCCAGCAGCCAAGAGGGGGCAGAGGGCTACGAGCAGTACTTC. This translates into CASSQEGAEGYEQYF.

This chain connects TRBV28 to TRBJ2-2; 8 bases map to TRBD1. The J segment lost 4 bases and the V segment lost 6 bases, leaving 10 bases of the junction unmatched. Germline CDR1 reads MDHEN; CDR2 reads SYDVKM. The CDR3 loop spans 16 amino acids. CDR3 DNA: TGTGCCAGCAGCCTAAGGACAGGGAAGTCCACCGGGGAGCTGTTTTTT. It specifies CASSLRTGKSTGELFF.

The CDR3 bases are TGCAGCGTTGACCCTAGGGGGAGGGCAGATACGCAGTATTTT. Its translation is CSVDPRGRADTQYF. This chain connects TRBV29-1 to TRBJ2-3; a weak D match, TRBD2 (7 bases). V lost 3 bases, J lost 4 bases, and 14 bases lay in between. The CDR3 consists of 14 residues. Germline-derived CDR1 and CDR2 are SQVTM and ANQGSEA.

This clone was observed a single time. The chain has TRBV5-1 and TRBJ2-2, with 7 positions matching TRBD1. Germline trimming cut 5 bases from V and 2 bases from J; bases unmatched to any gene: 15. This CDR3 spans 18 amino acids. Germline V lookup: CDR1 SGHRS, CDR2 YFSETQ. Written as DNA, the CDR3 is TGCGCCAGCAGTCACAAAATCAGCAGACAGGGAAACACCGGGGAGCTGTTTTTT. Translated, it gives CASSHKISRQGNTGELFF. Looking up the rest from reference TRBV5-1 and TRBJ2-2 gives the full variable domain: KAGVTQTPRYLIKTRGQQVTLSCSPISGHRSVSWYQQTPGQGLQFLFEYFSETQRNKGNFPGRFSGRQFSNSRSEMNVSTLELGDSALYLCASSHKISRQGNTGELFFGEGSRLTVL.

The V gene is TRBV4-1, the J gene TRBJ1-1, with 8 positions matching TRBD1. V lost 4 bases to trimming and J lost 3 bases; unmatched junction nucleotides: 7. The CDR3 runs 15 residues. Germline V gene sequence: CDR1 MGHRA, CDR2 YSYEKL. The CDR3 is CASSLPGGRDTEAFF. DNA for the CDR3: TGCGCCAGCAGCCTTCCAGGGGGCAGGGACACTGAAGCTTTCTTT.

About this clone: The identical CDR3 is also encoded by other nucleotide sequences in the sample. This chain links TRBV6-5 with TRBJ2-7; no firm D call. In germline, CDR1 is MNHEY, CDR2 SVGAGI. Trimming stripped 3 bases from V and 0 bases from J, with 6 bases between. This CDR3 spans 13 amino acids. This CDR3 reads CASSYRSSYEQYF. The CDR3 DNA is TGTGCCAGCAGTTATAGGAGCTCCTACGAGCAGTACTTC.

The rearrangement links TRBV6-6 to TRBJ2-3, with D maybe TRBD2 (6 bases). V shed 2 bases and J shed 2 bases, with 11 bases lying between them. The germline CDR1 and CDR2 sequences are MNHNY and SVGAGI (reference sequence). This CDR3 comprises 15 residues. The CDR3 nucleotides are TGTGCCAGCAGTTACCCCGCGGGGTACACAGATACGCAGTATTTT. Its translation: CASSYPAGYTDTQYF.

The chain uses TRBV14 and TRBJ1-2; D not resolved. The V end was cut by 0 bases, the J end by 8 bases, with 16 bases between. Germline assignment: CDR1 SGHDN and CDR2 FVKESK. This CDR3 contains 15 residues. For the CDR3, the DNA is TGTGCCAGCAGCCAAGATCCGGCGGAGTGGTGGGGCTACACCTTC. Protein product: CASSQDPAEWWGYTF. The whole variable domain, remainder taken from reference TRBV14 and TRBJ1-2, is EAGVTQFPSHSVIEKGQTVTLRCDPISGHDNLYWYRRVMGKEIKFLLHFVKESKQDESGMPNNRFLAERTGGTYSTLKVQPAELEDSGVYFCASSQDPAEWWGYTFGSGTRLTVV.